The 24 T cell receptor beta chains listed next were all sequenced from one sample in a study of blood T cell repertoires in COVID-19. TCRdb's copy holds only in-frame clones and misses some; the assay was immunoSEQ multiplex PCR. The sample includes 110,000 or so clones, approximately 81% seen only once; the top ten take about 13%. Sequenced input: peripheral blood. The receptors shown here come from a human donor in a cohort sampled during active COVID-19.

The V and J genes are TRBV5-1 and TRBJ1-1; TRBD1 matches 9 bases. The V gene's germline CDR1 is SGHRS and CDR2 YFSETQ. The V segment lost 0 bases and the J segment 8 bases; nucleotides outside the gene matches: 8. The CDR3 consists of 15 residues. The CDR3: CASSLEGQGRDEAFF. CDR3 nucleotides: TGCGCCAGCAGCTTGGAGGGACAGGGCCGAGACGAAGCTTTCTTT.

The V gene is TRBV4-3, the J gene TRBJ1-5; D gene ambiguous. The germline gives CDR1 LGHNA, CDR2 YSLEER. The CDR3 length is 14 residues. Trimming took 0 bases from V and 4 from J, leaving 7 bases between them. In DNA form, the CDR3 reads TGCGCCAGCAGCCAAGATGGCTTGAATCAGCCCCAGCATTTT. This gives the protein CASSQDGLNQPQHF.

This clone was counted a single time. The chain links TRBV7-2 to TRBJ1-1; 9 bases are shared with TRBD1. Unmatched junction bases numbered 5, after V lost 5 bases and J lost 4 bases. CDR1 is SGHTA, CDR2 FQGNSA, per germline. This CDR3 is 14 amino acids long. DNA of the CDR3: TGTGCCAGCAGCCTACAGGGGGCCGGCACTGAAGCTTTCTTT. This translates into CASSLQGAGTEAFF.

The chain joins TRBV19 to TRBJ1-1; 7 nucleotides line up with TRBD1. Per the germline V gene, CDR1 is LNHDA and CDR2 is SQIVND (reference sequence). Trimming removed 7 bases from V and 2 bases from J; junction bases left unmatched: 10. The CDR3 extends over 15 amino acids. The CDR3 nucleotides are TGTGCCAGTACCACACCTAGGGGGCGAAACACTGAAGCTTTCTTT. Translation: CASTTPRGRNTEAFF.

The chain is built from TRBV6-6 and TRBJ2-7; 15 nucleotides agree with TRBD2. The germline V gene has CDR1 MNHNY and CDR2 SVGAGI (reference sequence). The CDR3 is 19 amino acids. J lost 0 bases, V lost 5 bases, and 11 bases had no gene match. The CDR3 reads CASSRTGTSGGSSSYEQYF. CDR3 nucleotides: TGTGCCAGCAGTCGGACCGGGACTAGCGGGGGGTCGAGCTCCTACGAGCAGTACTTC.

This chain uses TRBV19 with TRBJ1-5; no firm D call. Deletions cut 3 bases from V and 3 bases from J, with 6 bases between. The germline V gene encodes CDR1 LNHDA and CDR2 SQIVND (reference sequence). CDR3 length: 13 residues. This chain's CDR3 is CASSMNFNQPQHF. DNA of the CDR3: TGTGCCAGTAGTATGAACTTCAATCAGCCCCAGCATTTT.

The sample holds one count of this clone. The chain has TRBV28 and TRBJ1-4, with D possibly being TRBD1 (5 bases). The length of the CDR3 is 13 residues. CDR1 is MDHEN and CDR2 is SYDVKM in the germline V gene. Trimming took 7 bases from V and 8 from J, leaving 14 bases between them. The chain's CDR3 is CASTFRVREKLFF. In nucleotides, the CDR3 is TGTGCCAGCACCTTCAGGGTACGGGAAAAACTGTTTTTT.

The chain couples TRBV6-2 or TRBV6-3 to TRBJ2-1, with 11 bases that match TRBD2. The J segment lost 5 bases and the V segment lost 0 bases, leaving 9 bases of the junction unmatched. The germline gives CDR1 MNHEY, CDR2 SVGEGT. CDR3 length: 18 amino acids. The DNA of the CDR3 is TGTGCCAGCAGTTACTCGGTCTCCGTACTAGCGGGGGACAATGAGCAGTTCTTC. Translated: CASSYSVSVLAGDNEQFF.

In DNA form, the CDR3 reads TGCAGCACAGCTGAAGGGGGGACCCAGTACTTC. It encodes CSTAEGGTQYF. The genes are TRBV29-1 and TRBJ2-5; D perhaps matches TRBD1 (6 bases). Germline V gives CDR1 SQVTM, CDR2 ANQGSEA. The CDR3 consists of 11 residues. V was pared by 8 bases and J by 7 bases, with 14 bases between. The whole variable domain, remainder taken from reference TRBV29-1 and TRBJ2-5, is SAVISQKPSRDICQRGTSLTIQCQVDSQVTMMFWYRQQPGQSLTLIATANQGSEATYESGFVIDKFPISRPNLTFSTLTVSNMSPEDSSIYLCSTAEGGTQYFGPGTRLLVL.

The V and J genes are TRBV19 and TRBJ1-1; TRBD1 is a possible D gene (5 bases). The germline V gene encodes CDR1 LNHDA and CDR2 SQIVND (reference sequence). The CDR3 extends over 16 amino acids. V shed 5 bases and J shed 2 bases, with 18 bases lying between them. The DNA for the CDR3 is TGTGCCAGTAGTTTTAGCAGGGATTGGAGAAACACTGAAGCTTTCTTT. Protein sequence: CASSFSRDWRNTEAFF.

The DNA of the CDR3 is TGTGCCAGCAGCGGCCTTGGGCAGAACACTGAAGCTTTCTTT. Its translation: CASSGLGQNTEAFF. V and J are TRBV5-6 and TRBJ1-1, with D hard to call. This CDR3 is 14 amino acids long. Germline-derived CDR1 and CDR2 are SGHDT and YYEEEE. The V gene lost 4 bases and the J gene lost 1 base, with 11 bases spanning the gap.

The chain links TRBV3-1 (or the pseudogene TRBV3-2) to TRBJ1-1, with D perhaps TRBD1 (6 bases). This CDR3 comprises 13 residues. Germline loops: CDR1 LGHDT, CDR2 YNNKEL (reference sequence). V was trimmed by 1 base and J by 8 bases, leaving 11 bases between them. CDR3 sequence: CASSQGQVLEAFF. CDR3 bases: TGTGCCAGCAGCCAAGGACAGGTACTCGAAGCTTTCTTT.

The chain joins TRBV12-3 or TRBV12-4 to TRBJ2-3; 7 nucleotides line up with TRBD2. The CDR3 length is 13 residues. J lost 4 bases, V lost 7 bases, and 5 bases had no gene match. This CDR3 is CASTSGEPDTQYF. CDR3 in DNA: TGTGCCAGCACGAGCGGGGAACCAGATACGCAGTATTTT.

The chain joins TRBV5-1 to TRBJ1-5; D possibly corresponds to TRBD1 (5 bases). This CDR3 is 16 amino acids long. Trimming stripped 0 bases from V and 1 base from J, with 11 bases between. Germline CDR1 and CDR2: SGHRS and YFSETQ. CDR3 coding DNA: TGCGCCAGCAGCTTGGGGCAGGGTGGGAGCAATCAGCCCCAGCATTTT. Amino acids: CASSLGQGGSNQPQHF.

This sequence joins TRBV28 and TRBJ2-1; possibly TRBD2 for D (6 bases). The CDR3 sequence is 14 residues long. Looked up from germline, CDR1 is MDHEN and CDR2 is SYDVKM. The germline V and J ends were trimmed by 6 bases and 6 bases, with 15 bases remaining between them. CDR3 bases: TGTGCCAGCAGGGCCGGGACTCCGACCAATGAGCAGTTCTTC. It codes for CASRAGTPTNEQFF.

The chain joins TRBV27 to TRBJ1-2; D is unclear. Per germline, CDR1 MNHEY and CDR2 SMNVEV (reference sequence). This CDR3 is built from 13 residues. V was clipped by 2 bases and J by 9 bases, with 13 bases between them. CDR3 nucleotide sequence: TGTGCCAGCAGTTTAACCCCTCACTCCCGCTACACCTTC. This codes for CASSLTPHSRYTF.

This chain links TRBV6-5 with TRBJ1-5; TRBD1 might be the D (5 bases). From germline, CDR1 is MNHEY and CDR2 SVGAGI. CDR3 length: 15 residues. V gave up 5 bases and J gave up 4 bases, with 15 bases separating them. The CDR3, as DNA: TGTGCCAGCAGTCCACTTGACAGATGGAATCAGCCCCAGCATTTT. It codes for CASSPLDRWNQPQHF.

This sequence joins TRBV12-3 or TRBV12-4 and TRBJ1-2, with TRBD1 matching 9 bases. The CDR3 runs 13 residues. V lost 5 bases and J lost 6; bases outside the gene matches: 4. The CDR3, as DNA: TGTGCCAGCAGTCAACAGGGGGCCAATGGCTACACCTTC. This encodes CASSQQGANGYTF.

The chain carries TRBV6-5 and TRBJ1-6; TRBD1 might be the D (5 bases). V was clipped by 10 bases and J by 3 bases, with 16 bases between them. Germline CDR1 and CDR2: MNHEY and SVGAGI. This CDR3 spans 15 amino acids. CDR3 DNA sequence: TGTGCCACCCGGGGACGGGAGAACTATAATTCACCCCTCCACTTT. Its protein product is CATRGRENYNSPLHF.

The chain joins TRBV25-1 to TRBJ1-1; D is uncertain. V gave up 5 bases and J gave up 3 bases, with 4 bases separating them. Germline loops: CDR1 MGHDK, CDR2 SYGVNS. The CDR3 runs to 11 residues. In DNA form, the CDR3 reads TGTGCCAGCAGTTCGTACACTGAAGCTTTCTTT. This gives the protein CASSSYTEAFF.

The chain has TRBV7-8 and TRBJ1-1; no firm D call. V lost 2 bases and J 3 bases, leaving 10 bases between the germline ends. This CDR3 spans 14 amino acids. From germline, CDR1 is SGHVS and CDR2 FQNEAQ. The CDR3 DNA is TGTGCCAGCAGCTTAACGGGAAGGGACACTGAAGCTTTCTTT. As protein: CASSLTGRDTEAFF.

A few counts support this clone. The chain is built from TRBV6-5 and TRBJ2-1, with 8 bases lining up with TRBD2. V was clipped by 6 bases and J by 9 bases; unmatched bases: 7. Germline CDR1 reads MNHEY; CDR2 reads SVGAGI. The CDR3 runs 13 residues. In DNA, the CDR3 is TGTGCCAGCAGAACGGGGGGGCCGGTTGAGCAGTTCTTC. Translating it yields CASRTGGPVEQFF.

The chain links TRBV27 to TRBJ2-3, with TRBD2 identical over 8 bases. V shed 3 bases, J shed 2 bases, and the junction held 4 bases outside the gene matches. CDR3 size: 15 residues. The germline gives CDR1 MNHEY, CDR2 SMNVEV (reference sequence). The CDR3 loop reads CASSFRGGFTDTQYF. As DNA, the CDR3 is TGTGCCAGCAGTTTTCGCGGGGGGTTCACAGATACGCAGTATTTT.

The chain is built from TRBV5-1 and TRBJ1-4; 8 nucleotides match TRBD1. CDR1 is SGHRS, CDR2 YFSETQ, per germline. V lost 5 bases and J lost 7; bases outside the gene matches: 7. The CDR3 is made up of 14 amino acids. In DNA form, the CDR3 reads TGCGCCAGCAGACAAGGACAGGGCGGTGAAAAACTGTTTTTT. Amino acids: CASRQGQGGEKLFF.